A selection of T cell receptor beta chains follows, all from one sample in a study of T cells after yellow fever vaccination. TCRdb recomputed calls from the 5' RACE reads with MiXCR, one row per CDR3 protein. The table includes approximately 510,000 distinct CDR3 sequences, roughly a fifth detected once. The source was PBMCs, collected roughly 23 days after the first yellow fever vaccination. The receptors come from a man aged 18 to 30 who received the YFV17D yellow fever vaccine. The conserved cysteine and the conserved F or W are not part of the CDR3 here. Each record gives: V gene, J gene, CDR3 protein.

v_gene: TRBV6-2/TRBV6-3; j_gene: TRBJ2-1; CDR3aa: ASSFSRDEQF
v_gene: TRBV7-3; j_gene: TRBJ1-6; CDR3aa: ASSLNTDSPLH
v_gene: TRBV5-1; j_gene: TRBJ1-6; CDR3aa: ASSLLPGQDNSPLH
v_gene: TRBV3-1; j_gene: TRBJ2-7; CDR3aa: AITQGLAGGLHPYEQY
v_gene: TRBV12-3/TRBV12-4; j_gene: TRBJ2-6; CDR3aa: ASSFIAGAFSGANVLT
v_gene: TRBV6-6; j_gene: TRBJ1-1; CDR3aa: ASSYSGTWRAF
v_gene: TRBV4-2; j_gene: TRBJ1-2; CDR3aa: ASSPRSSSLYGYT
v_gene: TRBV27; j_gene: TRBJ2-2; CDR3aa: ASSLSTSGNTGELF
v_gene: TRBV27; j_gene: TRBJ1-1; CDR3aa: ASRKEINTEAF
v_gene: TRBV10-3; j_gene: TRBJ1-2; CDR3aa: ATMDRDYGYT
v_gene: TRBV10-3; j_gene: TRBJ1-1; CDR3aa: AIRGGSDEAF
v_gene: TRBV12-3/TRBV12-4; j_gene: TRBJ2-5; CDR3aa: ASSLFQFDGETQY
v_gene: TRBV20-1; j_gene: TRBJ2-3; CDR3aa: SVVWGNTDTQY
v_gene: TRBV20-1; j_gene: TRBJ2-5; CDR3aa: SARGRGRETQY
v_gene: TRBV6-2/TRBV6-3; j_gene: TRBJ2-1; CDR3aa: ASSSIRYLPYNEQF
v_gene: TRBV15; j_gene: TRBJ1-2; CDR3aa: ATSREGTAKNYGYT